This T cell receptor beta chain was captured by sequencing in a study of cytomegalovirus exposure and HLA in healthy donors. The overall study: In a later analysis, it was reported that the 110 or so validation repertoires had been produced on the same platform as the roughly 700 repertoires belonging to the first cohort. General observations from the study: According to a subsequent analysis, TCR clusters identified in the first cohort showed a tendency to co-occur across the 110 or so validation repertoires. Altogether, about 160 TCR beta chains were recorded as cytomegalovirus-associated.

The CDR3 is 16 amino acids. CDR1 and CDR2 (germline): SNHLY, FYNNEI. The repertoire was sequenced with immunoSEQ multiplex PCR; TCRdb's copy has only in-frame clones and lacks some. Here the sample spans around 220,000 clones, about 90% being singletons. For this clone: Antigen specificity is unknown. An end of the junction does not agree with germline; a read error may underlie this.

This sequence originates from a young woman in good health and CMV-seronegative. Sequencing was carried out using PBMCs. V is TRBV2 and J is TRBJ2-3, with D perhaps matching TRBD2 (6 bases). This chain's CDR3 is CASSAMRGSSTNTQYF. Here the CDR3 DNA reads TGTGCCAGCAGTGCAATGCGGGGTTCCAGCACAAATACGCAGTATTTT. Full variable domain (missing parts from reference TRBV2 and TRBJ2-3): EPEVTQTPSHQVTQMGQEVILRCVPISNHLYFYWYRQILGQKVEFLVSFYNNEISEKSEIFDDQFSVERPDGSNFTLKIRSTKLEDSAMYFCASSAMRGSSTNTQYFGPGTRLTVL.